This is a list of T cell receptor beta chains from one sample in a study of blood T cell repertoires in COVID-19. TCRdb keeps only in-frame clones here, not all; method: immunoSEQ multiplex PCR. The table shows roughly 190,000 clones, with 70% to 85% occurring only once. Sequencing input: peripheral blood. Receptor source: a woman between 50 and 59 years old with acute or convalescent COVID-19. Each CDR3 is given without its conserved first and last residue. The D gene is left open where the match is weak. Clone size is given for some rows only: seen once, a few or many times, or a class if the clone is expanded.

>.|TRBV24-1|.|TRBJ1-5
ATSDYRVNQPQH
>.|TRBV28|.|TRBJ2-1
ASSMGGANEQF
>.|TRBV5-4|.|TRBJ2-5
ASSPGVTAYQETQY
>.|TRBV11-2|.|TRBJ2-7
ASSHWGVISYEQY
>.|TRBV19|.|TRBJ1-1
ASSRRVTEAF
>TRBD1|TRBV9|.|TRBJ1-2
ASSRDRAGYT
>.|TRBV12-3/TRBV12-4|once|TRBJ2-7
ASRGQEGQY
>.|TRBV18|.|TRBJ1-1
ASSPQVNTEAF
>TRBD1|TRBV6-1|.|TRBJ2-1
ASSESGTGGYNEQF
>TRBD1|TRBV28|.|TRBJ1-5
ASSSGQGLQPQH
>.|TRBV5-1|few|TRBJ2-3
ASSPTTSTDTQY
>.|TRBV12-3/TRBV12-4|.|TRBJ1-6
ASSLARPSPLH
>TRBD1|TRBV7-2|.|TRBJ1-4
ASSSEGQGATTNEKLF
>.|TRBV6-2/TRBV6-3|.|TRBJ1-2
ASSSRGNGYT
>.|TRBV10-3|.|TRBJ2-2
AISESTVPGELF
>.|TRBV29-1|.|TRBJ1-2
SVEGGYGYT
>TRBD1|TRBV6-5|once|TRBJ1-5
ASRADRANNQPQH
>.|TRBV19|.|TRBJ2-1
ATEPSGHNEQF